This T cell receptor beta chain comes out of a study of control samples from healthy donors and cancer patients. V gave up 0 bases and J gave up 3 bases, with 9 bases separating them. Looked up from germline, CDR1 is SGDLS and CDR2 is YYNGEE. This CDR3 spans 14 amino acids. Profiled with immunoSEQ multiplex PCR; TCRdb holds only in-frame clones, not every one. The table records under 450,000 clones, about nine tenths of them present only once. The V gene is TRBV9, the J gene TRBJ1-1; D is possibly TRBD1 (5 bases). Sequences were obtained from PBMCs. This receptor was obtained from a man aged 35 to 55 with head and neck cancer. The CDR3, as DNA: TGTGCCAGCAGCGTAGAGCCAGGGTACACTGAAGCTTTCTTT. Translated, it gives CASSVEPGYTEAFF.